The source of this T cell receptor (beta chain) is a study of CD8+ T cells in alopecia areata. CDR3 size: 13 residues. V lost 6 bases and J 6 bases, leaving 15 bases between the germline ends. CDR1 and CDR2 from the germline V gene are SQVTM and ANQGSEA. The treatment: oral pan-JAK inhibitor, 5-10 mg twice daily. Peripheral blood and lesional scalp punch biopsies came from alopecia areata patients. Cell sorting on a FACSAria was used to separate CD4+ and CD8+ T cells from the PBMCs. Sequencing relied on a cDNA template that was reverse transcribed from extracted RNA. Assay: immunoSEQ multiplex PCR; the TCRdb copy retains only in-frame clones and omits some. The repertoire holds 120,000 or so clones, with around 60% as singletons.

The TCR was taken from a human donor with alopecia areata. Sequencing used CD4+ T cells sorted from blood, obtained at week 4, from a patient treated with tofacitinib. This sequence joins TRBV29-1 and TRBJ1-5; D possibly corresponds to TRBD1 (5 bases). The CDR3 DNA reads TGCAGCGTGCGGGAAGGGACGGGTCAGCCCCAGCATTTT. Amino acid sequence: CSVREGTGQPQHF.